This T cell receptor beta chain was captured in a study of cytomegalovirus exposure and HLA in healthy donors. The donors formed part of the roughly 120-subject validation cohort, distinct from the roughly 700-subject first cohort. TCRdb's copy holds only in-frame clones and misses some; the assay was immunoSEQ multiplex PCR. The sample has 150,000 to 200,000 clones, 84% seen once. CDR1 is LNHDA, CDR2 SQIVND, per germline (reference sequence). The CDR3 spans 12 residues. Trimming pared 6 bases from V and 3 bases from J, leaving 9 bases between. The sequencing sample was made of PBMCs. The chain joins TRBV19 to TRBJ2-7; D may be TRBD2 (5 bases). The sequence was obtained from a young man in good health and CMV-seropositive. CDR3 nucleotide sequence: TGTGCCAGTAGCCCCGGGGACTACGAGCAGTACTTC. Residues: CASSPGDYEQYF.